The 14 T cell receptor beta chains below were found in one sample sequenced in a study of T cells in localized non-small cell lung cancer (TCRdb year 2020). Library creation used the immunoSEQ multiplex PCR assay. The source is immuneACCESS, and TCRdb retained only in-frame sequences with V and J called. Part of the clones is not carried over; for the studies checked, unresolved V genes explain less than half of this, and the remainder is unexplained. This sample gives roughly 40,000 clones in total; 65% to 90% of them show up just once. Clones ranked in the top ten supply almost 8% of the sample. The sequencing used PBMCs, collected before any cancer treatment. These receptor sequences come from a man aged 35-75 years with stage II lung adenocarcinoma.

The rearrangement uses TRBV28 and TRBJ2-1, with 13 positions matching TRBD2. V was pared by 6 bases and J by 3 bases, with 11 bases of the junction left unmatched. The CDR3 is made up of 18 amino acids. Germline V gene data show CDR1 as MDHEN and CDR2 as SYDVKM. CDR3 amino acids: CASSRTSGRALRYNEQFF. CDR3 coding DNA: TGTGCCAGCAGCCGCACTAGCGGGAGGGCCCTACGCTACAATGAGCAGTTCTTC.

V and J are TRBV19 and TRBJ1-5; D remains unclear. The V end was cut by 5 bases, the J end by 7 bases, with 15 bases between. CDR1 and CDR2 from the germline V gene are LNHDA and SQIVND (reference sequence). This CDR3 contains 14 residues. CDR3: CASSVASFGQPQHF. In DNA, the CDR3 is TGTGCCAGTAGTGTGGCCTCCTTCGGGCAGCCCCAGCATTTT. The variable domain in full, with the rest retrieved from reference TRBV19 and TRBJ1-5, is DGGITQSPKYLFRKEGQNVTLSCEQNLNHDAMYWYRQDPGQGLRLIYYSQIVNDFQKGDIAEGYSVSREKKESFPLTVTSAQKNPTAFYLCASSVASFGQPQHFGDGTRLSIL.

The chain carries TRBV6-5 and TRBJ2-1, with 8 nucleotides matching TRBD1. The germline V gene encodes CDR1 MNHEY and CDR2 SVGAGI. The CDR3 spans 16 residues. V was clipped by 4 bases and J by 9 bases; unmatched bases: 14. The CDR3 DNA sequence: TGTGCCAGCAGTTCCCGGGTTGGACAGGGTTCTGTTGAGCAGTTCTTC. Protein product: CASSSRVGQGSVEQFF.

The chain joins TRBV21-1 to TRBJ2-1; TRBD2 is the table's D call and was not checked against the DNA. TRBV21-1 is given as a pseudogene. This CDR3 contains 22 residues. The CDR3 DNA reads TGTGCCAGCAGCAAAAAATCCTCCAAATGCCTTCTAGCGGACCTGGCTAAAGATGAGCAGTTCTTC. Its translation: CASSKKSSKCLLADLAKDEQFF.

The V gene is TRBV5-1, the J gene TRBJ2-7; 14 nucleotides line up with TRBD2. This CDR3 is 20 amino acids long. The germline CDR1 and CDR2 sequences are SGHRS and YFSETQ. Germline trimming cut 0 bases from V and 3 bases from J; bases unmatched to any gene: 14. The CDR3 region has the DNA TGCGCCAGCAGCTTGGATCCTAAGGGACTAGCGGGAGTTTCAGGCTACGAGCAGTACTTC. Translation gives CASSLDPKGLAGVSGYEQYF.

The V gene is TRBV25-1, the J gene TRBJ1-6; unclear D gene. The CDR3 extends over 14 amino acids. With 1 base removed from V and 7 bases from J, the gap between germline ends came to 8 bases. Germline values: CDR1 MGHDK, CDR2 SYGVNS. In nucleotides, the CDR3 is TGTGCCAGCAGTGAATTCCTCCAGAATTCACCCCTCCACTTT. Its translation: CASSEFLQNSPLHF.

In nucleotides, the CDR3 is TGTGCCAGCAGCCAAGAAGGCGGTAACACTGAAGCTTTCTTT. Its translation is CASSQEGGNTEAFF. V and J are TRBV5-4 and TRBJ1-1; no definite D call. Germline V gene data show CDR1 as SGHNT and CDR2 as YYREEE (reference sequence). CDR3 length: 14 amino acids. Trimming removed 4 bases from V and 2 bases from J, with 12 bases in between.

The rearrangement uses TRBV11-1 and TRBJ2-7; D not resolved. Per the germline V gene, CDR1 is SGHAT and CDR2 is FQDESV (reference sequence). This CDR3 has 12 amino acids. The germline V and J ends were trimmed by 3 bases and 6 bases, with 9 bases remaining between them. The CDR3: CASSFRLTEQYF. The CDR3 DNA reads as TGTGCCAGCAGCTTTAGGCTGACCGAGCAGTACTTC.

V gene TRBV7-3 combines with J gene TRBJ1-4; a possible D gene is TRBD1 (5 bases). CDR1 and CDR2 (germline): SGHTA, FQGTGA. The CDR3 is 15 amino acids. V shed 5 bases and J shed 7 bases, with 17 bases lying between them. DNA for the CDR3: TGTGCCAGCAGCCCCACTGGGGCTGAGGGTGAAAAACTGTTTTTT. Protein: CASSPTGAEGEKLFF. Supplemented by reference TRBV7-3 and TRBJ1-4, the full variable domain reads GAGVSQTPSNKVTEKGKYVELRCDPISGHTALYWYRQSLGQGPEFLIYFQGTGAADDSGLPNDRFFAVRPEGSVSTLKIQRTERGDSAVYLCASSPTGAEGEKLFFGSGTQLSVL.

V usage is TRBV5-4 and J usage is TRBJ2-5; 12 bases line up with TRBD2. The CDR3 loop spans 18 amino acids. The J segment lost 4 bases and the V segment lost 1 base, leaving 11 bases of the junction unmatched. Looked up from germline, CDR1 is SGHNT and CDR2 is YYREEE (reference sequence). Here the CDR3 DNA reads TGTGCCAGCAGCTTGTCCGGACTAGCGGGGTTCCGGAGAGAGACCCAGTACTTC. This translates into CASSLSGLAGFRRETQYF.

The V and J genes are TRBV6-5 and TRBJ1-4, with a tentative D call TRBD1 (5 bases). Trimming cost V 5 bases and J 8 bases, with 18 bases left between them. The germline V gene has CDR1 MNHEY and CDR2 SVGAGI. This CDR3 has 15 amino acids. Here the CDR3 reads CASSTGLYGGEKLFF. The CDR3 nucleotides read TGTGCCAGCAGTACGGGACTTTACGGGGGAGAAAAACTGTTTTTT.

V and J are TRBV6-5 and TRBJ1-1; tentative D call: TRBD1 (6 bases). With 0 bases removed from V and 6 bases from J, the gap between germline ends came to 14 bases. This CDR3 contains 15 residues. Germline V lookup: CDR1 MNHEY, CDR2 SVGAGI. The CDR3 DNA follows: TGTGCCAGCAGTTACTCGAGGGGGGCCGGCGCTGAAGCTTTCTTT. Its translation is CASSYSRGAGAEAFF.

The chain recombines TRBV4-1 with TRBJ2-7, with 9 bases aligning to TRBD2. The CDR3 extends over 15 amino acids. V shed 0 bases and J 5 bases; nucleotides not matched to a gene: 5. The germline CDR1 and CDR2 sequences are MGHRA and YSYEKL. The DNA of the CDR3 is TGCGCCAGCAGCCAAGAAGGACTAGCGAGGAACGAGCAGTACTTC. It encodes CASSQEGLARNEQYF.

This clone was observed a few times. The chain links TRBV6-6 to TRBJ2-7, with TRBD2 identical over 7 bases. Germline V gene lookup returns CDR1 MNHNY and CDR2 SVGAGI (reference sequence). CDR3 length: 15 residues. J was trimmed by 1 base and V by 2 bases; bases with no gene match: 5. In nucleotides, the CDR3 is TGTGCCAGCAGTTACGCGGGAGACGCGTCCTACGAGCAGTACTTC. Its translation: CASSYAGDASYEQYF.